The 10 T cell receptor beta chains given below trace back to one sample, sequenced in a study of blood T cell repertoires in COVID-19. The method was immunoSEQ multiplex PCR; TCRdb's version includes in-frame clones alone and lacks a portion of them. Of 140,000 to 150,000 clones listed, 80% to 90% are singletons. The sample comprised peripheral blood. These receptors were collected from a human donor with acute or convalescent COVID-19. The donor label of this sample is uncertain.

The gene calls are TRBV11-2 and TRBJ1-3; the match to TRBD1 covers 7 bases. The CDR3 is 15 residues long. CDR1 is SGHAT and CDR2 is FQNNGV in the germline V gene. Losses at the gene ends were 5 bases for V and 0 bases for J; bases not matched to a gene: 4. CDR3 residues: CASSTGTVSGNTIYF. As DNA, the CDR3 is TGTGCCAGCAGCACGGGGACAGTCTCTGGAAACACCATATATTTT.

J is TRBJ1-2 and V is TRBV27, with D perhaps matching TRBD1 (5 bases). Trimming removed 4 bases from V and 1 base from J, with 16 bases in between. CDR1 MNHEY and CDR2 SMNVEV come from the germline V gene (reference sequence). This CDR3 is 16 amino acids long. In DNA form, the CDR3 reads TGTGCCAGCAGTTCCTACGGAGGGGCAGGTAACTATGGCTACACCTTC. Amino acids: CASSSYGGAGNYGYTF.

This rearrangement joins TRBV7-9 to TRBJ2-1; 9 bases align to TRBD2. The CDR3 runs to 16 residues. V lost 5 bases, J lost 4 bases, and 9 bases stayed unmatched. CDR1 is SEHNR and CDR2 is FQNEAQ in the germline V gene (reference sequence). CDR3: CASSEWAGGVYNEQFF. In DNA, the CDR3 is TGTGCCAGCAGCGAATGGGCGGGAGGGGTTTACAATGAGCAGTTCTTC.

The chain couples TRBV7-3 to TRBJ2-2, with a tentative D call TRBD2 (6 bases). Germline V gene lookup returns CDR1 SGHTA and CDR2 FQGTGA. This CDR3 is 14 amino acids long. The V end lost 5 bases, the J end lost 4 bases, and 11 bases lay between the germline ends. In DNA form, the CDR3 reads TGTGCCAGCAGCCAGGGACTTATCACCGGGGAGCTGTTTTTT. This translates into CASSQGLITGELFF.

V is TRBV6-5 and J is TRBJ2-2, with 10 bases identical to TRBD1. The germline V gene has CDR1 MNHEY and CDR2 SVGAGI. This CDR3 comprises 16 residues. V lost 2 bases, J lost 4 bases, and 4 bases stayed unmatched. The CDR3 reads CASSYKGQGFTGELFF. The CDR3 DNA follows: TGTGCCAGCAGTTACAAGGGACAGGGGTTCACCGGGGAGCTGTTTTTT.

This sequence joins TRBV7-3 and TRBJ1-2, with a weak D call TRBD1 (5 bases). Per germline, CDR1 SGHTA and CDR2 FQGTGA. The CDR3 is made up of 15 amino acids. Trimming shortened V by 0 bases and J by 4 bases, and 12 bases separated the two germline ends. CDR3 nucleotides: TGTGCCAGCAGCTTAACGGGGGAGGTGGCCTATGGCTACACCTTC. The encoded protein is CASSLTGEVAYGYTF.

The rearrangement uses TRBV5-4 and TRBJ1-1; D call uncertain. Trimming took 3 bases from V and 5 from J, leaving 8 bases between them. The CDR3 covers 12 residues. Germline-derived CDR1 and CDR2 are SGHNT and YYREEE (reference sequence). DNA of the CDR3: TGTGCCAGCAGCTCACGGGGAACTGAAGCTTTCTTT. It translates to CASSSRGTEAFF.

The V call is TRBV4-3, the J call TRBJ2-7; D is uncertain. This CDR3 is 15 amino acids long. Germline values: CDR1 LGHNA, CDR2 YSLEER. V was trimmed by 0 bases and J by 1 base, leaving 10 bases between them. The CDR3 here is CASSQDRVGSYEQYF. CDR3 DNA sequence: TGCGCCAGCAGCCAAGATCGGGTCGGGTCCTACGAGCAGTACTTC.

The gene calls are TRBV27 and TRBJ2-3, with a weak D call TRBD2 (5 bases). Germline-derived CDR1 and CDR2 are MNHEY and SMNVEV (reference sequence). V was shortened by 5 bases and J by 9 bases, with 15 bases between the two germline ends. CDR3 length: 13 amino acids. As DNA, the CDR3 is TGTGCCAGCAGTGGGTCTAGCTTCCTGACGCAGTATTTT. Translating gives CASSGSSFLTQYF.

The CDR3 DNA follows: TGTGCCAGTAGTATATTGGGACCGGGACACGAGACCCAGTACTTC. It specifies CASSILGPGHETQYF. This chain links TRBV19 with TRBJ2-5, with D tentatively TRBD1 (6 bases). This CDR3 spans 15 amino acids. V was trimmed by 2 bases and J by 5 bases, leaving 15 bases between them. Looked up from germline, CDR1 is LNHDA and CDR2 is SQIVND (reference sequence).